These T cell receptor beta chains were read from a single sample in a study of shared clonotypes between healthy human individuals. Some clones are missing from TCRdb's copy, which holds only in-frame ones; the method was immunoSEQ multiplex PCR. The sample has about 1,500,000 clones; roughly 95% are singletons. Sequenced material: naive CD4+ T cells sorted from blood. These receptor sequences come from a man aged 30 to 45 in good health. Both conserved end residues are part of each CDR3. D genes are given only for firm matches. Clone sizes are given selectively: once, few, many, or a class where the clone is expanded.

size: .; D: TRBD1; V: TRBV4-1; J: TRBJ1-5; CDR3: CASSQDLRDRGLRNQPQHF; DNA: TGCGCCAGCAGCCAAGATCTCAGGGACAGGGGGCTTCGGAATCAGCCCCAGCATTTT
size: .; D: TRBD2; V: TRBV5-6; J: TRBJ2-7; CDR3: CASSLSRRASGPAGYF; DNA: TGTGCCAGCAGCTTGTCCCGGCGGGCTAGCGGGCCCGCGGGGTACTTC
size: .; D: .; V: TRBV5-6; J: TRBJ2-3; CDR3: CASSPNRLVTQYF; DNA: TGTGCCAGCAGCCCCAATAGACTAGTGACGCAGTATTTT
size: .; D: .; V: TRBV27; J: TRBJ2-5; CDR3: CASSLSVIWWQGFEFETQYF; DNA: TGTGCCAGCAGTTTATCGGTTATCTGGTGGCAGGGTTTTGAGTTTGAGACCCAGTACTTC
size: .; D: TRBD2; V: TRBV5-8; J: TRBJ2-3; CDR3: CASSFLAGTPDTQYF; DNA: TGTGCCAGCAGCTTTCTAGCGGGAACCCCAGATACGCAGTATTTT
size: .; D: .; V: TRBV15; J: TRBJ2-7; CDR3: CATSRVGNSYEQYF; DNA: TGTGCCACCAGCAGAGTGGGAAACTCATACGAGCAGTACTTC
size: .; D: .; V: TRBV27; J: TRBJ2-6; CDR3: CASSRRDRISSGANVLTF; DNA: TGTGCCAGCAGCCGCCGCGACAGGATTAGCTCTGGGGCCAACGTCCTGACTTTC
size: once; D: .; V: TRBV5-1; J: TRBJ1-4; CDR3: CASSFSGTNKVVSEKLFF; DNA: TGCGCCAGCAGCTTCTCCGGGACAAACAAGGTAGTGAGTGAAAAACTGTTTTTT
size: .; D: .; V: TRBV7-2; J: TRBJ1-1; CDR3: CASSPGVGTEAFF; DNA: TGTGCCAGCAGCCCAGGGGTAGGGACTGAAGCTTTCTTT
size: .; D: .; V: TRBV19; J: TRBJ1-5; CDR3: CASSPDRNQPQHF; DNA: TGTGCCAGTAGTCCAGACAGGAATCAGCCCCAGCATTTT
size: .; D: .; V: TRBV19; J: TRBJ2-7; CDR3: CASKGGSSYEQYF; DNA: TGTGCCAGTAAGGGGGGCAGCTCCTACGAGCAGTACTTC
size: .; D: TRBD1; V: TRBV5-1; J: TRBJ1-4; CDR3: CASSAGGARGEKLFF; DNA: TGCGCCAGCAGCGCAGGGGGCGCAAGGGGTGAAAAACTGTTTTTT
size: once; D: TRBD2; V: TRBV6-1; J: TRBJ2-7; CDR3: CASSEQRESYEQYF; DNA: TGTGCCAGCAGTGAACAGCGGGAGTCTTACGAGCAGTACTTC
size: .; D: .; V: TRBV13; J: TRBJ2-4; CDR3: CASSRGGTGRRNIQYF; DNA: TGTGCCAGCAGCCGGGGGGGGACAGGGCGAAGAAACATTCAGTACTTC
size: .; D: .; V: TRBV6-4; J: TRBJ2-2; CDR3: CASSPQITGTGELFF; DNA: TGTGCCAGCAGTCCGCAAATTACGGGCACCGGGGAGCTGTTTTTT
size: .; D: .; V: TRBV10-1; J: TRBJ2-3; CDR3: CASSAQGTDTQYF; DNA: TGCGCCAGCAGCGCCCAAGGGACCGATACGCAGTATTTT
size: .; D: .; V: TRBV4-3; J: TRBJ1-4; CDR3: CASSQDPGLDEKLFF; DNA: TGCGCCAGCAGCCAAGATCCGGGGTTGGATGAAAAACTGTTTTTT
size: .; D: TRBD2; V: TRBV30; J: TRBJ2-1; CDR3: CAWGVSGPYNEQFF; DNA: TGTGCCTGGGGGGTTAGCGGGCCCTACAATGAGCAGTTCTTC
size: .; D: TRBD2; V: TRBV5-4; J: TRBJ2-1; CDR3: CASTSRTSFDNEQFF; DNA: TGTGCCAGCACCTCTCGGACTAGCTTTGATAATGAGCAGTTCTTC
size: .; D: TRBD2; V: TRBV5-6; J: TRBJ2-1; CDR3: CASSLASGYNEQFF; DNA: TGTGCCAGCAGCTTGGCTAGCGGATACAATGAGCAGTTCTTC
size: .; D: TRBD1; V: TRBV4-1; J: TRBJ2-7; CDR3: CASSARDRGSYEQYF; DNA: TGCGCCAGCAGCGCCCGGGACAGGGGTTCCTACGAGCAGTACTTC
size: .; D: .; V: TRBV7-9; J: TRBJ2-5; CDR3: CASSKLRDTQETQYF; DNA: TGTGCCAGCAGCAAGCTCCGGGACACCCAAGAGACCCAGTACTTC
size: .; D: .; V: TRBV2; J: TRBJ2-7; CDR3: CASSEEYEQYF; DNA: TGTGCCAGCAGTGAGGAGTACGAGCAGTACTTC
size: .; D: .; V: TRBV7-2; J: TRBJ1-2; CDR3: CASREQVANYGYTF; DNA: TGTGCCAGCAGGGAACAGGTCGCTAACTATGGCTACACCTTC
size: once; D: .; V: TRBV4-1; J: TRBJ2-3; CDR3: CASSQDVAGITDTQYF; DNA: TGCGCCAGCAGCCAAGATGTTGCAGGGATCACAGATACGCAGTATTTT
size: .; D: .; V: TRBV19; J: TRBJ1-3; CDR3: CATRRDSGNTIYF; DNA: TGTGCCACCCGCCGGGACTCTGGAAACACCATATATTTT
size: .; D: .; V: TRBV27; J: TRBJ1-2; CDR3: CASTKISGTDYGYTF; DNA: TGTGCCAGCACCAAAATCTCCGGGACGGACTATGGCTACACCTTC
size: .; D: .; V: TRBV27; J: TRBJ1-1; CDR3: CASSFSGAMNTEAFF; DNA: TGTGCCAGCAGTTTTTCCGGGGCAATGAACACTGAAGCTTTCTTT
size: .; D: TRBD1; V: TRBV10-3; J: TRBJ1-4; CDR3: CASSRQGNVEKLFF; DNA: TGTGCCTCGTCCCGACAGGGAAATGTAGAAAAACTGTTTTTT
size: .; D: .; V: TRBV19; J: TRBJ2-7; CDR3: CASSIAEGYEQYF; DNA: TGTGCCAGTAGTATAGCTGAAGGGTACGAGCAGTACTTC
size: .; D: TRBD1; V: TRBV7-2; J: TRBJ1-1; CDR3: CASSSTRQGYTEAFF; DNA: TGTGCCAGCAGCTCTACTAGACAGGGGTACACTGAAGCTTTCTTT
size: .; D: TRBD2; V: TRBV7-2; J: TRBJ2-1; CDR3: CASSLGLAGVDEQFF; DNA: TGTGCCAGCAGCTTGGGACTAGCGGGAGTTGATGAGCAGTTCTTC
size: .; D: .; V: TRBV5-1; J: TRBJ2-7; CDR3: CASSPGLQSSYEQYF; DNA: TGCGCCAGCAGCCCGGGACTTCAAAGCTCCTACGAGCAGTACTTC
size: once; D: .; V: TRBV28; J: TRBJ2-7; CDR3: CASSFIRAYEQYF; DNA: TGTGCCAGCAGTTTCATAAGGGCGTACGAGCAGTACTTC
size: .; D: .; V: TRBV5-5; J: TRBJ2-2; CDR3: CASSPRTLTPGELFF; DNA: TGTGCCAGCAGCCCCCGGACCCTGACGCCCGGGGAGCTGTTTTTT
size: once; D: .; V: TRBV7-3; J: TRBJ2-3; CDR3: CASSQTASGTDTQYF; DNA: TGTGCCAGCAGCCAGACAGCCTCAGGCACAGATACGCAGTATTTT
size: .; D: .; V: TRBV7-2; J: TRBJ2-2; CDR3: CASSLQTSNTGELFF; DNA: TGTGCCAGCAGCTTACAGACTTCGAACACCGGGGAGCTGTTTTTT